These T cell receptor beta chains were read from a single sample in a study of beta chain features in type 1 diabetes. Generated by immunoSEQ multiplex PCR, the TCRdb table keeps only in-frame clones and is missing some. Among more than 150,000 clones, just over 9% were seen once, and the ten largest hold 2.3%. Input material: central memory CD4+ T cells from blood. The receptors were sampled from a woman under 30 in good health. Each CDR3 is given with its conserved first and last residue. Fields, in order: V gene, clone size, J gene, CDR3 length, D gene, CDR3 protein, CDR3 DNA. D genes are given only for firm matches. Clone size appears in some rows only: once, few, many, or a class for an expanded clone.

>TRBV28|many|TRBJ1-6|12|.
CASSPQGSPLHF
TGTGCCAGCAGTCCCCAGGGTTCACCCCTCCACTTT
>TRBV2|few|TRBJ2-7|15|TRBD1
CASTGLQGASYEQYF
TGTGCCAGCACTGGGCTACAGGGGGCCTCCTACGAGCAGTACTTC
>TRBV14|few|TRBJ2-2|13|TRBD1
CASSRQGFGELFF
TGTGCCAGCAGCCGACAGGGGTTCGGGGAGCTGTTTTTT
>TRBV5-1|few|TRBJ2-7|16|.
CASGSGSSDGTYEQYF
TGCGCCAGCGGGAGTGGTAGTAGCGACGGCACCTACGAGCAGTACTTC
>TRBV10-3|few|TRBJ2-5|12|TRBD1
CAISGDSETQYF
TGTGCCATCAGTGGGGACAGTGAGACCCAGTACTTC
>TRBV5-1|few|TRBJ2-5|16|TRBD2
CASSPRLAGERETQYF
TGCGCCAGCAGCCCTCGACTAGCGGGGGAGCGAGAGACCCAGTACTTC
>TRBV25-1|.|TRBJ1-2|16|TRBD1
CASSDPTTGGVYGYTF
TGTGCCAGCAGTGATCCGACGACAGGGGGAGTCTATGGCTACACCTTC
>TRBV29-1|few|TRBJ2-1|13|TRBD2
CSVSSGGYNEQFF
TGCAGCGTTTCTAGCGGGGGCTACAATGAGCAGTTCTTC
>TRBV30|medium-sized|TRBJ2-7|15|.
CAWSVRNLRGYEQYF
TGTGCCTGGAGTGTAAGGAATCTTAGGGGATACGAGCAGTACTTC
>TRBV5-6|few|TRBJ2-3|13|.
CASSLSGKDTQYF
TGTGCCAGCAGCTTGTCCGGGAAAGATACGCAGTATTTT
>TRBV29-1|.|TRBJ1-1|11|TRBD1
CGTGGNTEAFF
TGCGGGACAGGGGGCAACACTGAAGCTTTCTTT
>TRBV6-1|.|TRBJ2-5|15|TRBD1
CASSATGTVKETQYF
TGTGCCAGCAGTGCCACCGGGACAGTGAAAGAGACCCAGTACTTC
>TRBV15|few|TRBJ1-1|14|.
CATSRDRMIAEAFF
TGTGCCACCAGCAGAGATAGAATGATCGCTGAAGCTTTCTTT
>TRBV5-1|.|TRBJ1-5|13|.
CASSPLSNQPQHF
TGCGCCAGCAGCCCCTTGAGCAATCAGCCCCAGCATTTT
>TRBV6-5|few|TRBJ1-1|15|.
CASSYSIRVDTEAFF
TGTGCCAGCAGTTATTCAATCAGGGTCGACACTGAAGCTTTCTTT
>TRBV5-4|few|TRBJ1-2|14|TRBD1
CASSGLQGQHGYTF
TGTGCCAGCAGTGGACTACAGGGGCAACATGGCTACACCTTC
>TRBV30|few|TRBJ2-1|16|TRBD2
CAWSGTVAGGVNEQFF
TGTGCCTGGAGCGGGACCGTAGCGGGGGGGGTCAATGAGCAGTTCTTC
>TRBV6-5|few|TRBJ1-6|14|.
CASSYAHRERPLHF
TGTGCCAGCAGTTACGCGCACAGGGAGAGGCCCCTCCACTTT
>TRBV9|.|TRBJ2-1|14|TRBD2
CASSAGGGRNEQFF
TGTGCCAGCAGCGCGGGCGGGGGGCGGAATGAGCAGTTCTTC
>TRBV2|few|TRBJ1-5|12|.
CASSERLQPQHF
TGTGCCAGCAGTGAAAGACTTCAGCCCCAGCATTTT
>TRBV29-1|.|TRBJ2-1|15|TRBD1
CSVEAGQGAVYEQFF
TGCAGCGTTGAAGCTGGGCAGGGGGCGGTGTATGAGCAGTTCTTC
>TRBV7-2|.|TRBJ2-7|14|TRBD2
CASSRPPSGGEQYF
TGTGCCAGCAGCCGTCCCCCTAGCGGAGGGGAGCAGTACTTC
>TRBV19|few|TRBJ1-1|12|.
CASSNRNTEAFF
TGTGCCAGTAGTAACAGGAACACTGAAGCTTTCTTT
>TRBV9|few|TRBJ2-5|16|TRBD2
CASSESGGLAEETQYF
TGTGCCAGCAGCGAATCAGGGGGACTAGCGGAAGAGACCCAGTACTTC
>TRBV5-6|.|TRBJ1-5|14|.
CASSPAGGDQPQHF
TGTGCCAGCAGCCCGGCCGGCGGAGATCAGCCCCAGCATTTT
>TRBV5-1|.|TRBJ2-3|16|TRBD2
CASSRLAGGQTDTQYF
TGCGCCAGCAGCCGGCTAGCGGGGGGGCAAACAGATACGCAGTATTTT
>TRBV28|many|TRBJ2-7|13|TRBD1
CASSLGNRGLLYF
TGTGCCAGCAGTTTAGGTAACAGGGGCCTCCTTTACTTC
>TRBV27|.|TRBJ2-7|16|TRBD1
CASSSFRGRGTYEQYF
TGTGCCAGCAGCAGTTTTAGGGGGCGAGGGACCTACGAGCAGTACTTC
>TRBV5-1|.|TRBJ2-5|15|TRBD1
CASRHGTGRGETQYF
TGCGCCAGCAGACACGGGACAGGGCGGGGAGAGACCCAGTACTTC
>TRBV4-2|.|TRBJ1-1|15|.
CASSQVTPAAFEAFF
TGTGCCAGCAGCCAGGTGACCCCCGCGGCCTTTGAAGCTTTCTTT
>TRBV18|few|TRBJ1-2|14|TRBD1
CASSPITGENGYTF
TGTGCCAGCTCACCAATAACAGGGGAGAATGGCTACACCTTC
>TRBV5-6|few|TRBJ2-7|13|TRBD2
CASSGGGINEQYF
TGTGCCAGCAGCGGGGGAGGGATTAACGAGCAGTACTTC
>TRBV4-3|few|TRBJ2-6|16|.
CASSQSTGFGANVLTF
TGCGCCAGCAGCCAATCAACAGGGTTCGGGGCCAACGTCCTGACTTTC
>TRBV7-8|few|TRBJ2-1|12|.
CASSLARDEQFF
TGTGCCAGCAGCTTAGCCCGGGATGAGCAGTTCTTC
>TRBV9|.|TRBJ2-5|13|.
CASSPRTDGTQYF
TGTGCCAGCAGCCCACGGACAGATGGGACCCAGTACTTC
>TRBV6-1|few|TRBJ2-7|16|TRBD1
CASSEIGQGAGYEQYF
TGTGCCAGCAGTGAGATAGGACAGGGGGCCGGATACGAGCAGTACTTC
>TRBV11-2|.|TRBJ2-3|15|.
CASSLEPSRADTQYF
TGTGCCAGCAGCTTAGAACCCTCGAGAGCAGATACGCAGTATTTT
>TRBV19|.|TRBJ2-4|16|TRBD1
CASSTRQGKGKNIQYF
TGTGCCAGTAGTACCCGACAGGGGAAGGGCAAAAACATTCAGTACTTC
>TRBV5-8|.|TRBJ2-7|14|TRBD1
CASSSPDRGWGQYF
TGTGCCAGCAGCTCCCCGGACAGGGGGTGGGGGCAGTACTTC
>TRBV7-2|.|TRBJ1-2|15|.
CASSFLRESNYGYTF
TGTGCCAGCAGCTTCCTCCGGGAGTCTAACTATGGCTACACCTTC
>TRBV19|few|TRBJ1-1|12|.
CASGTARREAFF
TGTGCCAGCGGGACTGCTCGGCGTGAAGCTTTCTTT
>TRBV5-4|many|TRBJ2-7|14|.
CASSLGGNSYEQYF
TGTGCCAGCAGCTTGGGCGGAAACTCCTACGAGCAGTACTTC
>TRBV30|.|TRBJ1-3|14|.
CAWNPAVSGNTIYF
TGTGCCTGGAACCCCGCAGTCTCTGGAAACACCATATATTTT
>TRBV6-6|.|TRBJ2-1|15|TRBD2
CASSYTGLAGKEQFF
TGTGCCAGCAGTTATACCGGACTAGCGGGGAAAGAGCAGTTCTTC
>TRBV30|few|TRBJ2-7|11|.
CAWSTSAEQYF
TGTGCCTGGAGTACCAGCGCCGAGCAGTACTTC
>TRBV6-4|.|TRBJ2-3|14|TRBD2
CASSSAGGTDTQYF
TGTGCCAGCAGTTCAGCGGGGGGTACAGATACGCAGTATTTT
>TRBV2|few|TRBJ1-2|12|.
CASMGSSYGYTF
TGTGCCAGCATGGGCAGCTCCTATGGCTACACCTTC
>TRBV5-1|many|TRBJ2-6|17|.
CASSLAEFRSGANVLTF
TGCGCCAGCAGCTTGGCAGAATTCCGCTCTGGGGCCAACGTCCTGACTTTC
>TRBV29-1|few|TRBJ2-2|13|.
CSVSPGGTGELFF
TGCAGCGTTTCCCCAGGGGGGACCGGGGAGCTGTTTTTT
>TRBV7-9|.|TRBJ1-2|15|.
CASSSSAGNPSGYTF
TGTGCCAGCAGCTCCAGTGCGGGGAACCCTTCTGGCTACACCTTC
>TRBV5-1|few|TRBJ1-1|12|.
CASSPGGLEAFF
TGCGCCAGCAGCCCGGGGGGCCTGGAAGCTTTCTTT
>TRBV30|few|TRBJ2-7|11|.
CAWSSGYEQYF
TGTGCCTGGAGCTCAGGGTACGAGCAGTACTTC
>TRBV7-2|.|TRBJ2-1|14|TRBD1
CASSLTAGGNEQFF
TGTGCCAGCAGCTTAACGGCAGGGGGCAATGAGCAGTTCTTC